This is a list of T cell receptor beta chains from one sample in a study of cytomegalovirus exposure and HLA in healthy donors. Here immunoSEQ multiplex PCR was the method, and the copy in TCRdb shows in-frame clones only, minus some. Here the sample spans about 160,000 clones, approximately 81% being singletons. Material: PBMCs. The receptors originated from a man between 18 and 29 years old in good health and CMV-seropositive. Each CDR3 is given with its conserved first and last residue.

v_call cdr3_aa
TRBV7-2 CASSPWGASGGNEQFF
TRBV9 CASSPRRGYEQYF
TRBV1 CTNTLAGGGNEQFF
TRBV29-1 CSVPQQIRGTEAFF
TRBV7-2 CASSLAAGGGYEKLFF
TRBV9 CASSVGRTGRVQETQYF
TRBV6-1 CASSASGGANTGELFF
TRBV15 CATRSGGDTGELFF
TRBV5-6 CASSFQRVSEAFF
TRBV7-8 CASSLQQSGVPPETQYF
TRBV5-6 CASSSGGGYTGELFF
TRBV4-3 CASSQDGTAGSGNTIYF
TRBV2 CASSRDSRNTEAFF
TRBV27 CASSMTLETGTYGYTF
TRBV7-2 CASSPYSNQPQHF
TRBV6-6 CASSRQRDGYTF
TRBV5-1 CASSSKGDSSNEQFF
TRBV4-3 CASSQDGTVGSYNEQFF
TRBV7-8 CASSSSGVGNEQFF
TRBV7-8 CASSSKGLAETGELFF
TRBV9 CASSGGQGAKAYEQYF
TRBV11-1 CASSLVFFDEQFF
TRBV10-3 CAIRGGTSTAETQYF
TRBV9 CASGRDQETQYF
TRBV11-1 CASSGRGLTNTGELFF
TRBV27 CASSSRRTGAADTQYF
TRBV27 CASSPQGIQKTQYF
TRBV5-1 CASSLDRGHEQYF
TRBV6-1 CASSEAGQGGWGYTF
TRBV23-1 CASRDEWDSSYNEQFF
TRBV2 CATPRGRDTEAFF
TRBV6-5 CASSHEASYEQYF
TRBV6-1 CASSEISRTGSGRTF
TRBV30 CAWVQGTRNLYSNQPQHF
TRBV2 CASRDQGNTEAFF
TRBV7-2 CATERGGDTQYF
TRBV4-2 CASSQGGYEQYF
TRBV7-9 CASLPGLAGGADTQYF
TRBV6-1 CASSLRQGTDTQYF
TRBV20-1 CSARSTGELFF
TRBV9 CASSLGGAVGTGELFF